This T cell receptor (beta chain) appears in the sequencing data of a study of T cells in Graves' hyperthyroidism and ophthalmopathy. Amplification of TCR beta CDR3 regions used RNA as the template. When the TCR CDR3 underwent first-round RT-PCR, the HTBI primer set was used. One entry per CDR3 protein results from TCRdb running MiXCR on the multiplex PCR reads. The table includes under 350,000 distinct CDR3 sequences, roughly 18% detected once. This clonotype was observed at least ten times. Its antigen is not identified. The PBMCs were taken from about 9.7 ml of fresh peripheral blood. Whole-study findings and limits: Most clonotypes expanded in the thyroid (above 0.001) were also present in blood.

Germline assignment: CDR1 DFQATT and CDR2 SNEGSKA (reference sequence). V shed 4 bases and J shed 6 bases, with 12 bases lying between them. The CDR3 loop spans 13 amino acids. The chain joins TRBV20-1 to TRBJ2-2; the D gene is possibly TRBD1 (6 bases). Sequencing input: blood. This sequence originates from a woman aged 50 to 60 with Graves' hyperthyroidism. CDR3 coding DNA: TGCAGTGCTAAGGGGGTGCGGCCCGGGGAGCTGTTTTTT. This translates into CSAKGVRPGELFF.